This T cell receptor (beta chain) was sequenced in a study of CD8+CD57+ T cells in acquired aplastic anemia. Study-level points and caveats: Around 30 was the count of CD8+ CDR3 sequences that patients shared with controls.

According to the study, genomic DNA was the template for TCR beta VDJ and CDR3 profiling. Each CDR3 protein gets one entry after TCRdb re-called the reads with MiXCR. The table records some 180,000 distinct CDR3 sequences, roughly three fifths of them present only once. Germline values: CDR1 SGHKS, CDR2 YYEKEE (reference sequence). The CDR3 has 15 residues. J was trimmed by 5 bases and V by 0 bases; bases with no gene match: 1. Sequencing was done on patients that had shown CD8+CD57+ cell expansion by flow cytometry. The enrolled patients all had severe acquired aplastic anemia. Notes on this clonotype: Antigen: not known.

The sequence came from a human donor with aplastic anemia. The V and J genes are TRBV5-5 and TRBJ2-2, with 10 bases fitting TRBD2. The sample was sorted CD4+, CD8+, or CD8+CD57+ T cells (not recorded which) from PBMCs. CDR3 DNA sequence: TGTGCCAGCAGCTTGGAACTAGCGGGGACCGGGGAGCTGTTTTTT. Translation gives CASSLELAGTGELFF.